A single T cell receptor beta chain is shown here with its context. This clonotype was recorded many times. The antigen it recognizes is unknown. No base quality information exists; no much larger clone differs at one position. Moderately to severely active disease, a Clinical Activity Score of at least 3, a NOSPECS grade of at least 4, and a duration under 3 months were present in ophthalmopathy patients. Any patient with an uncontrolled infection, another autoimmune disease, pregnancy or lactation was excluded. Diagnoses relied on clinical symptoms, serum thyroxine and TRAb, thyroid ultrasound and orbital computed tomography. Ficoll-Paque density gradient centrifugation was used to isolate PBMCs from about 10 ml of fresh peripheral blood. Total RNA was extracted using Trizol reagent, and RNA quality was assessed on an Agilent 2100 Bioanalyzer. The CDR3 goes from the cysteine to the phenylalanine over 14 residues. The sequence is cut down to CDR3 DNA, 42 bases in frame from base 1. V lost 4 bases and J lost 4 bases; the stretch between them is 13 bases long. CDR1 and CDR2, per the germline V gene, are SNHLY and FYNNEI.

The entry originates in a study of T cells in Graves' hyperthyroidism and ophthalmopathy (dated by TCRdb to about 2019). For the wider study: Peripheral blood samples were taken at initial diagnosis, before any treatment was given. Prospective prediction of ophthalmopathy was tested in an independent validation cohort consisting of fewer than 20 hyperthyroidism patients and more than 15 patients who later progressed to ophthalmopathy. In six Graves' hyperthyroidism patients, the study also compared T-cell repertoires from thyroid tissue with T-cell repertoires from blood. The paper reports TCR Vbeta CDR3 sequencing of approximately 140 peripheral blood samples: under 45 ophthalmopathy, 75 to 80 hyperthyroidism and 17 progressor patients. The roughly 100 discovery patients were randomly split 7:3 into training and test sets. After sampling, hyperthyroidism patients received methimazole starting at 30 mg daily, and ophthalmopathy patients received high-dose intravenous methylprednisolone. TCR V-J signatures able to tell the groups apart were searched for in a discovery cohort of about a hundred patients, of whom under 45 had Graves' ophthalmopathy and more than 55 had stable Graves' hyperthyroidism.

The TCR beta CDR3 regions were amplified from RNA transcripts. The first round of RT-PCR for the TCR CDR3 was performed with the HTBI primer set and the Qiagen OneStep RT-PCR kit. Libraries were constructed in a second round of multiplex PCR, after which size selection and purification were carried out. Paired-end sequencing of the libraries was performed with 100 bp reads on an Illumina HiSeq2000. As for how the authors treated the data: SOAPnuke was used to process the raw data, throwing out any read that contained adapters or uncalled bases, had a mean Phred below 15, or lacked an exact constant-primer or identifier match. COPE v1.2.5 was used to merge the high-quality paired reads, and each unique nucleotide sequence was defined as a clonotype. MiTCR v1.1 was used to align clonotypes to the IMGT TRBV, TRBD and TRBJ reference segments. The analysis included only V-J combinations with a frequency above 0.0001, which together covered around 99% of the repertoires. A TCS score was defined as the ratio of F50 (clonal expansion) to E x V (chaos), with BLOSUM62-based TCRdist applied between CDR3 peptides within each V-J. Welch's t-statistics and random forest reduced some 510 V-J features to roughly 13, which were used in a naive Bayes classifier (R e1071). Through fastp at Q25 and MiXCR, TCRdb rebuilt clones from the public reads, retaining in-frame beta chains. Here each entry gathers all rows of one CDR3 protein and keeps the most common genes and DNA. The V and J calls follow TCRdb's processing rather than the paper's. This sample has hundreds of thousands of distinct CDR3 sequences in its table, and 15% to 20% of those were observed once. About 50% of the sample is in the top ten clones.

Summary of the overall study and its limitations: In validation, the model predicted progression to ophthalmopathy a median of roughly 6.1 months before onset, with roughly 71% sensitivity and nearly 75% specificity. Most expanded thyroid clonotypes (frequency above 0.001) were also found in blood, which suggests that blood repertoires may mirror thyroid immune responses. Sample size was not statistically predetermined, and blinding of investigators to group allocation was not performed. A model built on a 13 V-J signature distinguished ophthalmopathy from stable hyperthyroidism, reaching 85% to 90% sensitivity and 81.08% specificity in cross-validation and 80%/75% in testing.

The source is a man aged 35 to 55 with Graves' ophthalmopathy. This chain is built from TRBV2 and TRBJ2-5; the D gene is possibly TRBD2, with 5 bases matching. Sequencing was performed on blood. In nucleotides, the sequence is TGTGCCAGCAGTGCCCTTAGAGGGCGAGAGACCCAGTACTTC. It specifies CASSALRGRETQYF.